This T cell receptor beta chain was observed in a study of blood T cell repertoires in COVID-19. About the study: Sources were T cells, B-cell-depleted T cells, or PBMCs; the material itself was cDNA or gDNA.

The CDR3 consists of 12 residues. V lost 5 bases, J lost 8 bases, and 11 bases lay in between. CDR1 is LGHNA and CDR2 is YSLEER in the germline V gene. The assay was immunoSEQ multiplex PCR, and TCRdb's table has in-frame clones only and misses some. Of roughly 30,000 clones listed, 80% to 90% are singletons. The V call is TRBV4-3, the J call TRBJ2-3; D call uncertain. Sequencing was done on a sample of peripheral blood. The source is a human donor in a cohort sampled during active COVID-19. DNA of the CDR3: TGCGCCAGCAGCACTCCGATTGGTACGCAGTATTTT. Protein sequence: CASSTPIGTQYF.